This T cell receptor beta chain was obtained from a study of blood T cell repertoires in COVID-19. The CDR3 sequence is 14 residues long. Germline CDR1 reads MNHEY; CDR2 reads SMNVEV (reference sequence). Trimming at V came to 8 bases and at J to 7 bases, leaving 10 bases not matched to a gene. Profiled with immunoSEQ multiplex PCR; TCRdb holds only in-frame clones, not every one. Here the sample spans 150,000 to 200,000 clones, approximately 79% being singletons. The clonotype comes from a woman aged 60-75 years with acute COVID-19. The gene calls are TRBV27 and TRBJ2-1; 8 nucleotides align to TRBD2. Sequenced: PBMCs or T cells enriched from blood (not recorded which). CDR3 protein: CASQPSGSGNEQFF. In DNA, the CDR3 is TGTGCCAGCCAGCCAAGCGGGAGTGGTAATGAGCAGTTCTTC.